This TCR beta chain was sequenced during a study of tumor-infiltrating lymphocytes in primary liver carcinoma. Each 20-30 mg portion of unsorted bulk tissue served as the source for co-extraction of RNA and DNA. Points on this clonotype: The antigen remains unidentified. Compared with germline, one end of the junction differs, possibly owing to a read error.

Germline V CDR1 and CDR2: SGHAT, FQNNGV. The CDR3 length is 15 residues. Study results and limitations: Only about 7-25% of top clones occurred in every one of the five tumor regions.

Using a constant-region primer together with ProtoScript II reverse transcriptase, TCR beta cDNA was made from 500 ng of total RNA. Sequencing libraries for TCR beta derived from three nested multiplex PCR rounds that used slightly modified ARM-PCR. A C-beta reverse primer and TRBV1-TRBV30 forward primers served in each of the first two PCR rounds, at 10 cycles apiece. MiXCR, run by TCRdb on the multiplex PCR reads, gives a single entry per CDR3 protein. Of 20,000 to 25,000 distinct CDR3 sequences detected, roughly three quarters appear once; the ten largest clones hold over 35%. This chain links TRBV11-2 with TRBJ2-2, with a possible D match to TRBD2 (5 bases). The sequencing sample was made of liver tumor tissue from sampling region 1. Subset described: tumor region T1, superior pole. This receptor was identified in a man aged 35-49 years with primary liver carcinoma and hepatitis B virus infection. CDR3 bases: TGTGCCAGCAGCTTTGGGCGATCGAACACCGGGGAGCTGTTATTT. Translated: CASSFGRSNTGELLF.